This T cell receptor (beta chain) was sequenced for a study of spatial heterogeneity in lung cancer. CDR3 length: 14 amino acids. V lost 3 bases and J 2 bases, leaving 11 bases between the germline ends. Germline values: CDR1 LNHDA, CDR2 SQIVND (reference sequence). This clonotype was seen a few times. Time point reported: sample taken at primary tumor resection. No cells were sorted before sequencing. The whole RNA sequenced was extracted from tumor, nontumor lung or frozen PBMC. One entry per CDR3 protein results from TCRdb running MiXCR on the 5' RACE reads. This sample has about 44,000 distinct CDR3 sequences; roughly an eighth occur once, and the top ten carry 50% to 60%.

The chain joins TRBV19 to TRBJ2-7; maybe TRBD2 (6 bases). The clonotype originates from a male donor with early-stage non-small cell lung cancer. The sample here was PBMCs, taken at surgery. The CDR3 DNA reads TGTGCCAGTAGTATCGGCGGGAATACCTACGAGCAGTACTTC. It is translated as CASSIGGNTYEQYF.